This T cell receptor beta chain derives from a study of STAT3 mutations in large granular lymphocyte leukemia. Findings of the study overall: Every T-cell large granular lymphocyte leukemia patient had at least one immunodominant TCR beta clonotype.

The CDR3 consists of 15 residues. The germline V gene encodes CDR1 MNHNS and CDR2 SASEGT. Trimming removed 4 bases from V and 3 bases from J; junction bases left unmatched: 5. Only in-frame clones appear in the TCRdb table, and some are missing; sequencing was by immunoSEQ multiplex PCR. Of around 4,700 clones in the sample, 45% to 70% were seen once. This clone was seen a handful of times. The antigen remains undetermined. The TCR comes from a male patient aged 50 to 59 with T-cell large granular lymphocyte leukemia. Some clones in this sample may be carry-over from other donors' samples. The rearrangement joins TRBV6-1 to TRBJ2-7, with 11 bases matching TRBD2. The sequenced material came from peripheral blood mononuclear cells. The CDR3 is CASSGPGTSGYEQYF. The CDR3 DNA follows: TGTGCCAGCAGTGGGCCCGGGACTAGCGGCTACGAGCAGTACTTC.